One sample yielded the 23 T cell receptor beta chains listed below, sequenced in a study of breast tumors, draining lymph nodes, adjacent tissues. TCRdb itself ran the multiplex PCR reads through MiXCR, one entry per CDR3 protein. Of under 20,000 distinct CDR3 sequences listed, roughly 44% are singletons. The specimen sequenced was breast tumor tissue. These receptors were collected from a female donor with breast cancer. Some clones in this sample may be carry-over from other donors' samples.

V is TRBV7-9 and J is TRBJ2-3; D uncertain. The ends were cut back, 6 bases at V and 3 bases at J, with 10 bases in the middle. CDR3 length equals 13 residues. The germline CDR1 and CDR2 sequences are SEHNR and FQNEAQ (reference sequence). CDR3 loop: CASSLPGTDTQYF. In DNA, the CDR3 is TGTGCCAGCAGTTTGCCAGGAACAGATACGCAGTATTTT.

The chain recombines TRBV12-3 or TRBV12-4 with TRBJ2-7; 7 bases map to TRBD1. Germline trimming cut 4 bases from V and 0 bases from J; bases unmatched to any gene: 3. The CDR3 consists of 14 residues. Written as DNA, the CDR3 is TGTGCCAGCAGTTGGGGACAGAGCTCCTACGAGCAGTACTTC. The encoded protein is CASSWGQSSYEQYF.

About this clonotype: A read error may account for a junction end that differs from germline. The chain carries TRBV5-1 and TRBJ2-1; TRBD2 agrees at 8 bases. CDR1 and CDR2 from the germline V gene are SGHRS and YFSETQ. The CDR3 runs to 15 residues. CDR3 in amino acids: CASSFGLAGHSEQFF. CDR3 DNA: TGCGCCAGCAGCTTTGGGCTAGCGGGCCACAGTGAGCAGTTCTTT.

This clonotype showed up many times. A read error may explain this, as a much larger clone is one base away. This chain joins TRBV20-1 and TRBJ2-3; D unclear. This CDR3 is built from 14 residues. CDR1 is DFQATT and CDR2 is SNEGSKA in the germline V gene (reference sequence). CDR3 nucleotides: TGCAGTGCTAGAGATAGGCGTTCCACAGCTACGCAGTATTTT. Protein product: CSARDRRSTATQYF.

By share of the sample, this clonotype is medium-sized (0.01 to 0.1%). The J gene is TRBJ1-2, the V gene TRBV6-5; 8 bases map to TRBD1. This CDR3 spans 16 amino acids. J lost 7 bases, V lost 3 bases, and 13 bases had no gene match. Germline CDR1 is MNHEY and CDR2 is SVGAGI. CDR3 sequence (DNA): TGTGCCAGCAGTTATAAGGGGGGCAGGGGGCGCGGTGGCTACACCTTC. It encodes CASSYKGGRGRGGYTF.

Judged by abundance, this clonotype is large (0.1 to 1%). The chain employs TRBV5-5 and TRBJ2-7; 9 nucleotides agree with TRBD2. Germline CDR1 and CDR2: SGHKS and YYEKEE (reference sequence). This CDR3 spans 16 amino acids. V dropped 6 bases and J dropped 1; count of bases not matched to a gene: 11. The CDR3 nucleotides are TGTGCCAGCACCGAAACGCCGGGACTAGCATCCTACGAGCAGTACTTC. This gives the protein CASTETPGLASYEQYF. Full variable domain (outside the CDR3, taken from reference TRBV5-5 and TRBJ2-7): DAGVTQSPTHLIKTRGQQVTLRCSPISGHKSVSWYQQVLGQGPQFIFQYYEKEERGRGNFPDRFSARQFPNYSSELNVNALLLGDSALYLCASTETPGLASYEQYFGPGTRLTVT.

The CDR3 reads CSARDRDGNVDTQYF. In DNA, the CDR3 is TGCAGTGCTAGAGATCGGGACGGGAATGTTGATACGCAGTATTTT. V gene TRBV20-1 combines with J gene TRBJ2-3; either TRBD1 or TRBD2 may supply D (5 bases each). Trimming took 0 bases from V and 6 from J, leaving 16 bases between them. Germline V CDR1 and CDR2: DFQATT, SNEGSKA (reference sequence). The CDR3 contains 15 residues.

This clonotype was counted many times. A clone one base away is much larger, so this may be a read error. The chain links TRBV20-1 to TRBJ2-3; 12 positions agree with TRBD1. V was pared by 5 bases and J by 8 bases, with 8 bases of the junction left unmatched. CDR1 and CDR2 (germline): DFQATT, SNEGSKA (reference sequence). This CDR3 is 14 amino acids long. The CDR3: CSALRDRGLATQYF. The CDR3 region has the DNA TGCAGTGCTTTGCGGGACAGGGGGCTGGCTACGCAGTATTTT.

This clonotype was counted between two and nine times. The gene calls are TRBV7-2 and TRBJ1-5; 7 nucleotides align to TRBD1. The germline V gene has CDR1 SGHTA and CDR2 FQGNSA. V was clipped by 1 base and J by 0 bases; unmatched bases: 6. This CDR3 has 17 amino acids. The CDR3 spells CASSLGQGVPSNQPQHF. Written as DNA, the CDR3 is TGTGCCAGCAGCTTAGGTCAGGGGGTCCCTAGCAATCAGCCCCAGCATTTT.

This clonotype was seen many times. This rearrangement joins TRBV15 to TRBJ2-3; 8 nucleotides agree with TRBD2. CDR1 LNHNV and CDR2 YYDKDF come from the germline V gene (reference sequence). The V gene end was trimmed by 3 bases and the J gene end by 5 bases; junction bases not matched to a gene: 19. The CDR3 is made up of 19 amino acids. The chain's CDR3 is CATSRWDLPGAGVEDTQYF. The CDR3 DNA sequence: TGTGCCACCAGCAGGTGGGACCTTCCAGGAGCGGGAGTTGAAGATACGCAGTATTTT.

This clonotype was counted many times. The CDR3 nucleotides read TGTGCCAGCAGTTACTCGGCAGGAACGAACACCGGGGAGCTGTTTTTT. It is translated as CASSYSAGTNTGELFF. The rearrangement uses TRBV6-5 and TRBJ2-2; D is undetermined. Germline loops: CDR1 MNHEY, CDR2 SVGAGI. CDR3 size: 16 residues. V lost 0 bases and J 0 bases, leaving 8 bases between the germline ends.

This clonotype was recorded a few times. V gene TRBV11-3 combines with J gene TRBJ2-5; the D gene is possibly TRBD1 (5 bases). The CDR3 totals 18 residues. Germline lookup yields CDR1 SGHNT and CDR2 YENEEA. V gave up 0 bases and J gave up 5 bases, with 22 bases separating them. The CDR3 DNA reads TGTGCCAGCAGCTTAGATCGGTTCGCTGGGGCCTCGGTGGAGACCCAGTACTTC. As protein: CASSLDRFAGASVETQYF.

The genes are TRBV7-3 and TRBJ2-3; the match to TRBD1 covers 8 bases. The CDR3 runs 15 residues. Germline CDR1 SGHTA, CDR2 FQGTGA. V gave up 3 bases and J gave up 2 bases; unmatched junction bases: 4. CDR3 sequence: CASSFGQGHTDTQYF. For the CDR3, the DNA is TGTGCCAGCAGCTTCGGACAGGGACACACAGATACGCAGTATTTT.

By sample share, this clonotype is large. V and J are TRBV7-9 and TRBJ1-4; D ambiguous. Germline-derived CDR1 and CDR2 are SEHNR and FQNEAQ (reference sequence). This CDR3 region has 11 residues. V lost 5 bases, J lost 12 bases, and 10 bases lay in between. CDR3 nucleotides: TGTGCCAGCAGCGGCGGATCGGAACTGTTTTTT. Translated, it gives CASSGGSELFF.

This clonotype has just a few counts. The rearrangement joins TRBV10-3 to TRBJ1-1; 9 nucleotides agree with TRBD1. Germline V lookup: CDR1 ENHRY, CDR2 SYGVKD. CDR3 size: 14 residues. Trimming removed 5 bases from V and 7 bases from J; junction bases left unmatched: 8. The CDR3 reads CAISPGDRASEAFF. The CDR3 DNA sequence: TGTGCCATCAGTCCAGGGGACAGGGCGAGTGAAGCTTTCTTT.

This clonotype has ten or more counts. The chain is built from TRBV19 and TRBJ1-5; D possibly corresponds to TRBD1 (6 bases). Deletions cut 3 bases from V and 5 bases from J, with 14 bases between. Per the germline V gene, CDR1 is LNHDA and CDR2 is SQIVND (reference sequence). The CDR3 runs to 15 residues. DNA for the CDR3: TGTGCCAGTAGTATTGTTCGACAGGCCGATCAGCCCCAGCATTTT. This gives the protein CASSIVRQADQPQHF.

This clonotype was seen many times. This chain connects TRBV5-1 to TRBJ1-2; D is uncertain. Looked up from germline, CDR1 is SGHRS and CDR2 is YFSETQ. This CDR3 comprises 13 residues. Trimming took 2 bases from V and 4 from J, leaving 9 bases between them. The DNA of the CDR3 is TGCGCCAGCAGCTTAGGATGGGGCTATGGCTACACCTTC. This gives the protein CASSLGWGYGYTF.

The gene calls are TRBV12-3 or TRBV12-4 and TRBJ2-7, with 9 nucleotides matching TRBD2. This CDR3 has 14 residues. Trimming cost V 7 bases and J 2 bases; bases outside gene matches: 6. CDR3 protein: CASTSRTSAYEQYF. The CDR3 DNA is TGTGCCAGCACCTCCAGGACTAGCGCCTACGAGCAGTACTTC.

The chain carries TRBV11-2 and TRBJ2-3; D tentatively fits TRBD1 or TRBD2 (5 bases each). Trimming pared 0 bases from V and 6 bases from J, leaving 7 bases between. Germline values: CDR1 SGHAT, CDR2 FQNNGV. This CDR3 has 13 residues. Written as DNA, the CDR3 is TGTGCCAGCAGCTTAGATTGGGGGGATACGCAGTATTTT. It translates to CASSLDWGDTQYF. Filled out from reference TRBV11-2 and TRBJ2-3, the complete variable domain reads EAGVAQSPRYKIIEKRQSVAFWCNPISGHATLYWYQQILGQGPKLLIQFQNNGVVDDSQLPKDRFSAERLKGVDSTLKIQPAKLEDSAVYLCASSLDWGDTQYFGPGTRLTVL.

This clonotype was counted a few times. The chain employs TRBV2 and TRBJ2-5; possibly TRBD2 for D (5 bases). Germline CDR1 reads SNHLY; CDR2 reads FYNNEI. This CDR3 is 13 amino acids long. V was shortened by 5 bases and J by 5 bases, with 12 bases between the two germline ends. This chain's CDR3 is CASSRGRGETQYF. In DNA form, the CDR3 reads TGTGCCAGCAGTCGTGGACGCGGGGAGACCCAGTACTTC.

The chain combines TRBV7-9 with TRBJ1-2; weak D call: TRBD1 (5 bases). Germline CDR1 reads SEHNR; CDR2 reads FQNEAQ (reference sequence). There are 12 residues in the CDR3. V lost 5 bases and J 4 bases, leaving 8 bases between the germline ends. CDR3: CASSRGTYGYTF. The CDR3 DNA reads TGTGCCAGCAGCCGCGGGACCTATGGCTACACCTTC.

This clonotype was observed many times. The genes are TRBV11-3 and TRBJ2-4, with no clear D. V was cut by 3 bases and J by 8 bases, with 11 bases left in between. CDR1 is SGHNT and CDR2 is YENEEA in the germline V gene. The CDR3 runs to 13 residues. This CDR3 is CASSFSYRDIQYF. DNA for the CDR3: TGTGCCAGCAGCTTTTCTTATCGTGACATTCAGTACTTC.

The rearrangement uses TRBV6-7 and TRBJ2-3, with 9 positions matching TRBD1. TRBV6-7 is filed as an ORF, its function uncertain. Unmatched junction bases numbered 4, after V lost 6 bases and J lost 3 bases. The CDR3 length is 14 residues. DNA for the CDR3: TGTGCCAGCAGAACAGGGGGCGCGACAGATACGCAGTATTTT. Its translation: CASRTGGATDTQYF.